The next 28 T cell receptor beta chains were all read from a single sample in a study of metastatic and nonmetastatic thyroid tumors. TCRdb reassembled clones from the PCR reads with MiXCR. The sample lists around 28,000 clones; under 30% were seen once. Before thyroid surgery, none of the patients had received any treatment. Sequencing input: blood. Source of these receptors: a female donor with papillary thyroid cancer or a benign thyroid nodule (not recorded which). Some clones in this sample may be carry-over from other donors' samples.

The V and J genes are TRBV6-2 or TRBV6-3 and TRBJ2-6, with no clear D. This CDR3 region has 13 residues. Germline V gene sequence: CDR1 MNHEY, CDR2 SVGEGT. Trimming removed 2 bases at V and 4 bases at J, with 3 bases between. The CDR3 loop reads CASSYVGANVLTF. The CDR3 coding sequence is TGTGCCAGCAGTTACGTGGGGGCCAACGTCCTGACTTTC.

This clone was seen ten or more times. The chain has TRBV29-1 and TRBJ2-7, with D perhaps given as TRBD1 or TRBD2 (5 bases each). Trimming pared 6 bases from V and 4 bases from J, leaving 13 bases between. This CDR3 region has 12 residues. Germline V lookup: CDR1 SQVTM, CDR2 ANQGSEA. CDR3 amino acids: CSVHIEGYEQYF. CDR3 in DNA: TGCAGCGTCCACATTGAGGGGTACGAGCAGTACTTC.

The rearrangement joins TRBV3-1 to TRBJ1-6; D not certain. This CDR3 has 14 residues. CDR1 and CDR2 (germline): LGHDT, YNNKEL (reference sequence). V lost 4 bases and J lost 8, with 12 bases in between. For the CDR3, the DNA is TGTGCCAGCAGCCGCGTAACGCGGGATTCACCCCTCCACTTT. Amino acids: CASSRVTRDSPLHF.

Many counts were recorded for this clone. CDR3 nucleotide sequence: TGCAGCGTGGCCGGGACAGGGGGTTTCAATGAGCAGTTCTTC. It codes for CSVAGTGGFNEQFF. The V gene is TRBV29-1, the J gene TRBJ2-1, with TRBD1 matching 11 bases. Germline CDR1 reads SQVTM; CDR2 reads ANQGSEA. The CDR3 has 14 residues. The trim removed 6 bases at V and 6 bases at J, leaving 7 bases unmatched.

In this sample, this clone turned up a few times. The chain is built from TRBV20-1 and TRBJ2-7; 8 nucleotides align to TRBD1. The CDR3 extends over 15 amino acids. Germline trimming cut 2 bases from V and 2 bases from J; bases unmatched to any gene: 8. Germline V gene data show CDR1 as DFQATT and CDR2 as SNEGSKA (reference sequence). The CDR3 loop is CSARHGQGIPYEQYF. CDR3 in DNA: TGCAGTGCTAGACATGGACAGGGTATACCCTACGAGCAGTACTTC.

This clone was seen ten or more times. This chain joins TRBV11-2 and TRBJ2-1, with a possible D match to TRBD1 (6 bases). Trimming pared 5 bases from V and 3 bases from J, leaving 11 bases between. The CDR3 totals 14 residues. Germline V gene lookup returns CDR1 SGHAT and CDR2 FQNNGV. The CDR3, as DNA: TGTGCCAGCAGCCTCCTGACAGGCTACAATGAGCAGTTCTTC. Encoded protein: CASSLLTGYNEQFF.

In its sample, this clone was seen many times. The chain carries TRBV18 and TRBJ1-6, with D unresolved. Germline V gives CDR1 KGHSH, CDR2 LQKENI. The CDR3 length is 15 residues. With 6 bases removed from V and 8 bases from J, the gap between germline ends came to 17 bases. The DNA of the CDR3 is TGTGCCAGCTCCCGCGAGTGGGGAGGTGATTCACCCCTCCACTTT. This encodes CASSREWGGDSPLHF.

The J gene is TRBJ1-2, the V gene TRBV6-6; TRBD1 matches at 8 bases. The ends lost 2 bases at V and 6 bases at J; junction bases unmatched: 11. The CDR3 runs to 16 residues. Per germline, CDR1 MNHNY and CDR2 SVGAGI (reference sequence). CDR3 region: CASSYRKDDRGHGYTF. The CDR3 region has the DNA TGTGCCAGCAGTTACCGGAAAGACGACAGGGGCCATGGCTACACCTTC.

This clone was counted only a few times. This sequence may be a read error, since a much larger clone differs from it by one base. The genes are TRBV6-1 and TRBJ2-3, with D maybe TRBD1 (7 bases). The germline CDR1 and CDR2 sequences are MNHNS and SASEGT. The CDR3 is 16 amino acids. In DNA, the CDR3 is TGTGCCAGCAGTGAAAGCCAGGGGGGCCTCACATATACGCAGTATTTT. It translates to CASSESQGGLTYTQYF.

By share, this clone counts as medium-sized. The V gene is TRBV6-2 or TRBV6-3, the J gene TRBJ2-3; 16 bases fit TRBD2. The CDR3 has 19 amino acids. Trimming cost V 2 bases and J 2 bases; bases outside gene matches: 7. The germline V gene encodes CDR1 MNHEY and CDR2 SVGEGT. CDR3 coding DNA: TGTGCCAGCAGTTACGGGACTAGCGGGAGGGCCTTTCTCACAGATACGCAGTATTTT. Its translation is CASSYGTSGRAFLTDTQYF.

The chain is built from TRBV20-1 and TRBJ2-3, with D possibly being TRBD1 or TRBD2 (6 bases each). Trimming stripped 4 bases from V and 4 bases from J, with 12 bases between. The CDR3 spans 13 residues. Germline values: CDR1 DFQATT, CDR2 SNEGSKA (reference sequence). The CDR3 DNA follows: TGCAGTGCTAAACAGGGCGGGGCAGATACGCAGTATTTT. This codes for CSAKQGGADTQYF.

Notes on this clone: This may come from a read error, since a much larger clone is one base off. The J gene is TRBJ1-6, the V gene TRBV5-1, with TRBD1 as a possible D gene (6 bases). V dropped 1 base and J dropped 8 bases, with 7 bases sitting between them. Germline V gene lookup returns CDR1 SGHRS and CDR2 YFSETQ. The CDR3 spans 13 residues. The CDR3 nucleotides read TGCGCCAGCAGCTTGAGGGGGGATTCACCCCTCCACTTT. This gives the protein CASSLRGDSPLHF.

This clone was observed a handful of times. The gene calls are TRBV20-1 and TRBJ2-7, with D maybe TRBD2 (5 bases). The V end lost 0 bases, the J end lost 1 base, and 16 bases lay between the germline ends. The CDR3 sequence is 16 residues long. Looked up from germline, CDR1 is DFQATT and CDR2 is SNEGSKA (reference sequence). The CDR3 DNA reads TGCAGTGCTAGAGATAACGTCGCAGGACTTTCCTACGAGCAGTACTTC. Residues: CSARDNVAGLSYEQYF.

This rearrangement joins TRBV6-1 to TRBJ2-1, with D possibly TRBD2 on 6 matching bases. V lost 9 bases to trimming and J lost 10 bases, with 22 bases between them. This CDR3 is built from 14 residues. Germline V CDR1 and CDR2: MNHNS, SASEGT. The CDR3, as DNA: TGTGCCAGTAAGGCGGGGCCGGGTGCGGGGGAGCAGTTCTTC. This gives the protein CASKAGPGAGEQFF.

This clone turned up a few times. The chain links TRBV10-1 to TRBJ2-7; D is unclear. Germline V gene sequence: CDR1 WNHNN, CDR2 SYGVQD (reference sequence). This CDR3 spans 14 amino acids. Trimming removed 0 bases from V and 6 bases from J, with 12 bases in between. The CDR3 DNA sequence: TGCGCCAGCAGTGAGTCAATAAATGGGGTCGAGCAGTACTTC. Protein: CASSESINGVEQYF.

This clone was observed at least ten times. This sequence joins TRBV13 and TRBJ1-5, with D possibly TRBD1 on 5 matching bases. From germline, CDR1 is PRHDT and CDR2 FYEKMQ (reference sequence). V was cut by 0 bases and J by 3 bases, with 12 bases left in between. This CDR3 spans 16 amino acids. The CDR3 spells CASSLGGRQPNQPQHF. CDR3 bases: TGTGCCAGCAGCTTAGGCGGTAGACAGCCCAATCAGCCCCAGCATTTT. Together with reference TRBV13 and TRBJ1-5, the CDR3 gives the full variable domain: AAGVIQSPRHLIKEKRETATLKCYPIPRHDTVYWYQQGPGQDPQFLISFYEKMQSDKGSIPDRFSAQQFSDYHSELNMSSLELGDSALYFCASSLGGRQPNQPQHFGDGTRLSIL.

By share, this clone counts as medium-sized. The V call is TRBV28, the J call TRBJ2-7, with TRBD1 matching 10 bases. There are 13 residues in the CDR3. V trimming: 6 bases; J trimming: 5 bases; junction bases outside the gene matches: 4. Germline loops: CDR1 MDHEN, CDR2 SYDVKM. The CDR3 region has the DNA TGTGCCAGCAGGGGACAGGGGTACCACGAGCAGTACTTC. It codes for CASRGQGYHEQYF.

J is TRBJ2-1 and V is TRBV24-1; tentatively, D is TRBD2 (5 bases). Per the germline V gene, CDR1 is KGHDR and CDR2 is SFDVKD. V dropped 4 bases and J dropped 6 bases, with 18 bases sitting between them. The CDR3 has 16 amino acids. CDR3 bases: TGTGCCACCAGTGACCTCCCAACTAGTTCGGGCAATGAGCAGTTCTTC. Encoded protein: CATSDLPTSSGNEQFF.

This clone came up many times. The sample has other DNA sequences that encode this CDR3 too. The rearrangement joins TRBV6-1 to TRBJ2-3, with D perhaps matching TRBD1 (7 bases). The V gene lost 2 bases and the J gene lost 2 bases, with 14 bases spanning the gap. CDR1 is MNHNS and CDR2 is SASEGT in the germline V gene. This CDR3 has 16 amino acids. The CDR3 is CASSESQGGLTDTQYF. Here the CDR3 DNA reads TGTGCCAGCAGTGAAAGCCAGGGGGGCCTCACAGATACGCAGTATTTT.

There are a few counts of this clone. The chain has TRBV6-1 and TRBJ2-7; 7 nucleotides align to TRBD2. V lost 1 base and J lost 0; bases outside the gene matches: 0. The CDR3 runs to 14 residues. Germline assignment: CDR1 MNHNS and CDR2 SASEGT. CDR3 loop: CASSEGTSSYEQYF. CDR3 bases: TGTGCCAGCAGTGAAGGGACTAGCTCCTACGAGCAGTACTTC.

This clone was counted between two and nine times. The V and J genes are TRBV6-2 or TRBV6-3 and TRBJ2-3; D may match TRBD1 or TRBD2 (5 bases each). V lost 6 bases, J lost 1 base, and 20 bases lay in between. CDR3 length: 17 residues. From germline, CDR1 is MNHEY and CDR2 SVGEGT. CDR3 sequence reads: CASSPKGRLTGTDTQYF. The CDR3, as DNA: TGTGCCAGCAGCCCTAAGGGACGACTGACTGGCACAGATACGCAGTATTTT.

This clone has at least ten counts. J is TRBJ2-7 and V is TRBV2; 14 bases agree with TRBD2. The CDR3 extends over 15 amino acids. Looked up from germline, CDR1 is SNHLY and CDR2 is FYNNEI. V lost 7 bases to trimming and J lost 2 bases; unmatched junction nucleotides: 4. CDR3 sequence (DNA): TGTGCCAGCAACGGACTAGCGGGAGGCACCTACGAGCAGTACTTC. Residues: CASNGLAGGTYEQYF.

DNA for the CDR3: TGCGCCAGCAGCTTGGGAGGGGAGAACTATGGCTACACCTTC. The encoded protein is CASSLGGENYGYTF. This chain uses TRBV5-1 with TRBJ1-2; D may be TRBD1 (5 bases). This CDR3 has 14 amino acids. Germline lookup yields CDR1 SGHRS and CDR2 YFSETQ. V lost 0 bases and J 2 bases, leaving 8 bases between the germline ends.

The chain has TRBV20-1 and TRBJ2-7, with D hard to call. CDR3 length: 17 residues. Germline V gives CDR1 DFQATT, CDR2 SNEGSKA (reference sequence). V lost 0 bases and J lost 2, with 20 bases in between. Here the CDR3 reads CSARDLQWQNEAYEQYF. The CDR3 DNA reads TGCAGTGCTAGAGATTTGCAGTGGCAGAATGAGGCCTACGAGCAGTACTTC.

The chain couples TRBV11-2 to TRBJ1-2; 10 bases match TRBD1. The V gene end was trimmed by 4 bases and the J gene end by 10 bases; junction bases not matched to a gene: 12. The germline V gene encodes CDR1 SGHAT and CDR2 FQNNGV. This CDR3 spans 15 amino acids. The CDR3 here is CASSSTPRGQGDYTF. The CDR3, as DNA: TGTGCCAGCAGCTCGACCCCCCGAGGACAGGGGGACTACACCTTC.

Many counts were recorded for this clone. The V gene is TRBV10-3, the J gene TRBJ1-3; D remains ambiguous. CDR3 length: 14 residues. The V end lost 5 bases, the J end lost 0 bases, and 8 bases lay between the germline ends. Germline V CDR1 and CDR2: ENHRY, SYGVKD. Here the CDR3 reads CAISLTGSGNTIYF. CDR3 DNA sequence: TGTGCCATCAGTTTGACGGGCTCTGGAAACACCATATATTTT.

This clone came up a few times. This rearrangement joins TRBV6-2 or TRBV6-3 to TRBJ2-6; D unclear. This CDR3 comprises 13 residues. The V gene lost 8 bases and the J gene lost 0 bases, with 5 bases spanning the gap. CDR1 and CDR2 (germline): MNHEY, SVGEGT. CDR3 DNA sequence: TGTGCCAGCGGGCGCTCTGGGGCCAACGTCCTGACTTTC. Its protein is CASGRSGANVLTF.

CDR3 DNA: TGCGCCAGCAGCCAGAACAGGGTTGCGGCTGGGGCCAACGTCCTGACTTTC. It encodes CASSQNRVAAGANVLTF. The rearrangement uses TRBV4-1 and TRBJ2-6, with D perhaps matching TRBD1 (6 bases). The V and J ends lost 3 bases and 2 bases respectively, with 14 bases between them. The CDR3 runs 17 residues. The germline V gene has CDR1 MGHRA and CDR2 YSYEKL.